The entry that follows covers one T cell receptor (beta chain) sequence. What it recognizes is unknown. The record originates from a study of graft-versus-host responses after intestinal transplantation. General study results and limits: The recipient marrow held GvH clones, and some of them showed up first in ileum or blood. Where graft-donor T cell macrochimerism was present, patients had high graft-versus-host to host-versus-graft clonal ratios in allografts. GvH clone levels peaked in circulation, and this peak was associated with early post-transplant HvG declines.

TCRdb's copy holds only in-frame clones and misses some; the assay was immunoSEQ multiplex PCR. The table has approximately 12,000 clones, 93% seen once. The CDR3 consists of 16 residues. With V trimmed by 3 bases and J by 3 bases, 11 bases remained unmatched. Germline V gene data show CDR1 as SGHVS and CDR2 as FQNEAQ. The sample consisted of PBMCs, taken 109 to 110 days after intestinal transplant. This clonotype was obtained from a human patient who received an intestinal transplant, so some T cells may come from the graft donor. V gene TRBV7-8 combines with J gene TRBJ2-7, with TRBD2 matching over 7 bases. The CDR3 coding sequence is TGTGCCAGCAGCTTTCCCCCGGGCGGGAGAGGCTACGAGCAGTACTTC. Translation gives CASSFPPGGRGYEQYF.